The 19 T cell receptor beta chains given below trace back to one sample, sequenced in a study of blood T cells in healthy people across ages. PCR was performed a second time for about 7 to 11 cycles using a sample-barcoded 5' primer and a J-beta primer mix. TCRdb recomputed calls from the 5' RACE reads with MiXCR, one row per CDR3 protein. The sample comprises about 970,000 distinct CDR3 sequences, just over 50% of which are singletons, and roughly a fifth rests with the top ten. Input material: blood. The source is a woman aged 55-70 years in good health.

The chain couples TRBV19 to TRBJ2-1, with TRBD1 matching 12 bases. The DNA end is more similar to TRBJ2-7, so the J call may be wrong. The CDR3 consists of 16 residues. CDR1 and CDR2 from the germline V gene are LNHDA and SQIVND (reference sequence). CDR3 sequence (DNA): TGTGCCAGTAGGGACAGGGGACAGGGGGCTTACAATGAGCAGTACTTC. It specifies CASRDRGQGAYNEQYF.

This clonotype was counted only a few times. The chain carries TRBV12-3 or TRBV12-4 and TRBJ1-1; D is undetermined. The CDR3 has 14 residues. The V gene lost 3 bases and the J gene lost 2 bases, with 10 bases spanning the gap. The DNA for the CDR3 is TGTGCCAGCAGTTTGCGTTTTTCAAACACTGAAGCTTTCTTT. Residues: CASSLRFSNTEAFF.

The chain has TRBV6-6 and TRBJ1-5; the D gene is possibly TRBD1 (6 bases). CDR1 is MNHNY, CDR2 SVGAGI, per germline (reference sequence). V gave up 5 bases and J gave up 6 bases, with 17 bases separating them. The CDR3 spans 15 residues. The CDR3 DNA is TGTGCCAGCAGTCCCACACAGGGTTCTGGTCAGCCCCAGCATTTT. Translated, it gives CASSPTQGSGQPQHF.

This clonotype was seen only a few times. The chain joins TRBV4-1 to TRBJ2-5; 7 bases align to TRBD1. V lost 3 bases to trimming and J lost 1 base; unmatched junction nucleotides: 5. The CDR3 length is 15 residues. Germline V gene data show CDR1 as MGHRA and CDR2 as YSYEKL. CDR3 DNA sequence: TGCGCCAGCAGCCACCTGGGACAGCGCCAAGAGACCCAGTACTTC. It translates to CASSHLGQRQETQYF.

This clonotype was seen a handful of times. The chain links TRBV13 to TRBJ2-1, with D tentatively TRBD2 (6 bases). Trimming shortened V by 6 bases and J by 9 bases, and 15 bases separated the two germline ends. Germline V gene lookup returns CDR1 PRHDT and CDR2 FYEKMQ (reference sequence). The length of the CDR3 is 13 residues. CDR3: CASRPTGVSEQFF. The CDR3, as DNA: TGTGCCAGCAGACCAACGGGGGTGAGTGAGCAGTTCTTC.

This chain links TRBV3-1 with TRBJ2-5; perhaps D is TRBD1 or TRBD2 (5 bases each). This CDR3 spans 15 amino acids. Germline loops: CDR1 LGHDT, CDR2 YNNKEL (reference sequence). Trimming left V 4 bases short and J 1 base short, with 13 bases between. The CDR3 DNA reads as TGTGCCAGCAGCCTTATAACGGGGCTCCAAGAGACCCAGTACTTC. Translating it yields CASSLITGLQETQYF.

This clonotype was recorded a few times. The chain carries TRBV28 and TRBJ2-7; D call uncertain. Germline assignment: CDR1 MDHEN and CDR2 SYDVKM. V was trimmed by 7 bases and J by 2 bases, leaving 12 bases between them. This CDR3 comprises 13 residues. The CDR3 DNA follows: TGTGCCAGCACCCCGCGAGTGACCTACGAGCAGTACTTC. As protein: CASTPRVTYEQYF.

The chain uses TRBV2 and TRBJ2-7; TRBD1 aligns across 7 bases. Germline CDR1 and CDR2: SNHLY and FYNNEI. V trimming: 7 bases; J trimming: 1 base; junction bases outside the gene matches: 7. This CDR3 has 14 residues. The CDR3 region is CASIEGAVSYEQYF. The DNA of the CDR3 is TGTGCCAGCATAGAGGGGGCAGTTTCCTACGAGCAGTACTTC.

The chain has TRBV7-9 and TRBJ2-1; 11 bases map to TRBD2. Germline CDR1 reads SEHNR; CDR2 reads FQNEAQ (reference sequence). There are 17 residues in the CDR3. With V trimmed by 6 bases and J by 3 bases, 10 bases remained unmatched. CDR3 amino acids: CASRYSGTSGLYNEQFF. CDR3 in DNA: TGTGCCAGCAGGTACTCCGGGACTAGCGGACTCTACAATGAGCAGTTCTTC. The full variable domain, with the rest looked up from reference TRBV7-9 and TRBJ2-1, is DTGVSQNPRHKITKRGQNVTFRCDPISEHNRLYWYRQTLGQGPEFLTYFQNEAQLEKSRLLSDRFSAERPKGSFSTLEIQRTEQGDSAMYLCASRYSGTSGLYNEQFFGPGTRLTVL.

The rearrangement links TRBV5-4 to TRBJ2-4; 11 nucleotides match TRBD2. After removal of 4 bases from V and 3 bases from J, the junction contained 15 bases not matched to a gene. CDR1 is SGHNT and CDR2 is YYREEE in the germline V gene (reference sequence). This CDR3 comprises 19 residues. This CDR3 reads CASSPPLAGGPGVKNIQYF. CDR3 in DNA: TGTGCCAGCAGCCCCCCTTTAGCGGGAGGGCCGGGTGTCAAAAACATTCAGTACTTC.

The table lists this clonotype with a few counts. The chain links TRBV4-3 to TRBJ2-1; no reliable D call. V was trimmed by 1 base and J by 7 bases, leaving 8 bases between them. The CDR3 has 13 residues. In germline, CDR1 is LGHNA, CDR2 YSLEER. Here the CDR3 DNA reads TGCGCCAGCAGCCAAGGCTATGGAAATGAGCAGTTCTTC. The encoded protein is CASSQGYGNEQFF.

V usage is TRBV7-2 and J usage is TRBJ1-2; the match to TRBD1 covers 8 bases. The CDR3 contains 15 residues. Trimming removed 5 bases from V and 7 bases from J; junction bases left unmatched: 12. Germline V CDR1 and CDR2: SGHTA, FQGNSA. In DNA, the CDR3 is TGTGCCAGCAGCCGCACGGGCGACAGGGGAACTGGCTACACCTTC. Its translation is CASSRTGDRGTGYTF.

The chain combines TRBV25-1 with TRBJ2-7; 7 bases fit TRBD1. After removal of 4 bases from V and 2 bases from J, the junction contained 11 bases not matched to a gene. This CDR3 region has 16 residues. CDR1 is MGHDK and CDR2 is SYGVNS in the germline V gene. The CDR3 spells CASSALSQGTAYEQYF. Here the CDR3 DNA reads TGTGCCAGCAGTGCCCTCTCACAGGGGACAGCCTACGAGCAGTACTTC.

This clonotype turned up a few times. This chain joins TRBV5-6 and TRBJ2-5; D not resolved. Germline V gene data show CDR1 as SGHDT and CDR2 as YYEEEE. The CDR3 extends over 14 amino acids. V lost 1 base to trimming and J lost 2 bases, with 9 bases between them. DNA for the CDR3: TGTGCCAGCAGCTTGATCCAGGCTCAAGAGACCCAGTACTTC. Its translation: CASSLIQAQETQYF.

This clonotype turned up a few times. V is TRBV6-1 and J is TRBJ2-7; D call uncertain. Germline assignment: CDR1 MNHNS and CDR2 SASEGT. The CDR3 length is 14 residues. Trimming took 6 bases from V and 0 from J, leaving 12 bases between them. Here the CDR3 DNA reads TGTGCCAGCAGGACACCACCGCACTCCTACGAGCAGTACTTC. Translation: CASRTPPHSYEQYF.

This clonotype occurred a few times. The chain uses TRBV7-2 and TRBJ2-7; no clear D. Germline-derived CDR1 and CDR2 are SGHTA and FQGNSA. The CDR3 length is 16 residues. Trimming shortened V by 1 base and J by 3 bases, and 16 bases separated the two germline ends. The CDR3: CASSLDGSYRSYEQYF. CDR3 bases: TGTGCCAGCAGCTTAGACGGTTCGTACAGAAGCTACGAGCAGTACTTC.

The chain employs TRBV28 and TRBJ1-1, with D tentatively TRBD1 (5 bases). CDR1 MDHEN and CDR2 SYDVKM come from the germline V gene. The V and J ends lost 4 bases and 9 bases respectively, with 12 bases between them. The CDR3 sequence is 12 residues long. DNA for the CDR3: TGTGCCAGCAGTTCGCCGATGGACAAAGCTTTCTTT. Protein sequence: CASSSPMDKAFF. Based on the CDR3 plus reference TRBV28 and TRBJ1-1, the full variable domain is DVKVTQSSRYLVKRTGEKVFLECVQDMDHENMFWYRQDPGLGLRLIYFSYDVKMKEKGDIPEGYSVSREKKERFSLILESASTNQTSMYLCASSSPMDKAFFGQGTRLTVV.

In this sample, this clonotype turned up once. J is TRBJ2-5 and V is TRBV14, with D unresolved. V dropped 2 bases and J dropped 7 bases, with 8 bases sitting between them. Germline V gene sequence: CDR1 SGHDN, CDR2 FVKESK. This CDR3 contains 12 residues. The CDR3 DNA reads as TGTGCCAGCAGCCAACTCCGGATGACCCAGTACTTC. Amino acid sequence: CASSQLRMTQYF.

This clonotype was seen more than once but under ten times. The chain carries TRBV12-3 or TRBV12-4 and TRBJ1-2, with D possibly matching TRBD1 (6 bases). V lost 3 bases, J lost 3 bases, and 8 bases lay in between. CDR3 size: 13 residues. The DNA of the CDR3 is TGTGCCAGCAGTTTTGGACAGCACTATGGCTACACCTTC. Translation gives CASSFGQHYGYTF.